Listed here are 28 T cell receptor beta chains from one sample, sequenced in a study of blood T cell repertoires in COVID-19. Method: immunoSEQ multiplex PCR; TCRdb's copy keeps in-frame clones and lacks some. The data show a few hundred thousand clones, with more than 85% seen just once and 2% to 3% held by the top ten. The sequenced material came from peripheral blood. The receptor source for this set is a person in their late teens or twenties with COVID-19, enrolled during active disease.

This sequence joins TRBV24-1 and TRBJ2-7; a weak D match, TRBD1 (6 bases). From germline, CDR1 is KGHDR and CDR2 SFDVKD. V was pared by 4 bases and J by 3 bases, with 12 bases between. The CDR3 spans 14 residues. In DNA, the CDR3 is TGTGCCACCAGTGAAACCGGGACAAACTACGAGCAGTACTTC. Amino acids: CATSETGTNYEQYF.

This chain connects TRBV28 to TRBJ1-2; TRBD1 aligns across 9 bases. This CDR3 has 16 amino acids. Losses at the gene ends were 3 bases for V and 0 bases for J; bases not matched to a gene: 5. Germline CDR1 and CDR2: MDHEN and SYDVKM. Written as DNA, the CDR3 is TGTGCCAGCAGTTTTGGGACAGGGACCTCTAACTATGGCTACACCTTC. Encoded protein: CASSFGTGTSNYGYTF.

The chain links TRBV7-9 to TRBJ2-2; no definite D call. Germline values: CDR1 SEHNR, CDR2 FQNEAQ (reference sequence). CDR3 length equals 15 residues. The V gene lost 4 bases and the J gene lost 1 base, with 10 bases spanning the gap. CDR3 DNA: TGTGCCAGCAGCTCCTATGAGGAGAACACCGGGGAGCTGTTTTTT. This translates into CASSSYEENTGELFF.

The gene calls are TRBV5-1 and TRBJ2-3, with TRBD1 as a possible D gene (6 bases). CDR1 and CDR2 (germline): SGHRS, YFSETQ. The CDR3 runs 16 residues. Deletions cut 0 bases from V and 2 bases from J, with 13 bases between. In DNA, the CDR3 is TGCGCCAGCAGCTTGGTATGGGGGCTGAACACAGATACGCAGTATTTT. As protein: CASSLVWGLNTDTQYF.

This chain joins TRBV7-7 and TRBJ1-1, with D hard to call. The V end lost 2 bases, the J end lost 2 bases, and 6 bases lay between the germline ends. Germline lookup yields CDR1 SSHAT and CDR2 FNYEAQ (reference sequence). The CDR3 length is 13 residues. The CDR3 nucleotides read TGTGCCAGCAGCTTAACAGTTAACACTGAAGCTTTCTTT. Amino acids: CASSLTVNTEAFF. Variable domain in full (rest from reference TRBV7-7 and TRBJ1-1): GAGVSQSPRYKVTKRGQDVTLRCDPISSHATLYWYQQALGQGPEFLTYFNYEAQPDKSGLPSDRFSAERPEGSISTLTIQRTEQRDSAMYRCASSLTVNTEAFFGQGTRLTVV.

The rearrangement uses TRBV9 and TRBJ2-7, with 8 bases that match TRBD2. The CDR3 consists of 15 residues. J lost 3 bases, V lost 1 base, and 6 bases had no gene match. The V gene's germline CDR1 is SGDLS and CDR2 YYNGEE. The CDR3 protein is CASSVTSGSFYEQYF. As DNA, the CDR3 is TGTGCCAGCAGCGTAACCAGCGGGAGTTTCTACGAGCAGTACTTC.

The V and J genes are TRBV28 and TRBJ2-1; TRBD2 is a possible D gene (6 bases). CDR3 length equals 16 residues. Per the germline V gene, CDR1 is MDHEN and CDR2 is SYDVKM. Trimming cost V 10 bases and J 1 base, with 20 bases left between them. In DNA form, the CDR3 reads TGTGCCATCTCCCCGCGGGCGGGACGGTCCTACAATGAGCAGTTCTTC. Translation gives CAISPRAGRSYNEQFF.

V and J are TRBV19 and TRBJ2-6; TRBD1 matches at 11 bases. This CDR3 has 18 amino acids. The V gene's germline CDR1 is LNHDA and CDR2 SQIVND (reference sequence). V was clipped by 8 bases and J by 0 bases; unmatched bases: 9. CDR3 loop: CASGQGALTVSGANVLTF. The CDR3 DNA reads TGTGCCAGTGGACAGGGGGCCTTGACAGTCTCTGGGGCCAACGTCCTGACTTTC.

The chain couples TRBV28 to TRBJ2-7; 11 bases match TRBD1. The germline gives CDR1 MDHEN, CDR2 SYDVKM. V lost 2 bases to trimming and J lost 3 bases; unmatched junction nucleotides: 3. The CDR3 runs to 15 residues. CDR3 nucleotide sequence: TGTGCCAGCAGTTTAGGGGGGACAGGGGGCTACGAGCAGTACTTC. Its protein is CASSLGGTGGYEQYF. Full variable domain (remainder filled in from reference TRBV28 and TRBJ2-7): DVKVTQSSRYLVKRTGEKVFLECVQDMDHENMFWYRQDPGLGLRLIYFSYDVKMKEKGDIPEGYSVSREKKERFSLILESASTNQTSMYLCASSLGGTGGYEQYFGPGTRLTVT.

This clone has a single count. Here the CDR3 reads CASSVAADPGTEAFF. In nucleotides, the CDR3 is TGTGCCAGCAGCGTAGCGGCGGACCCGGGGACTGAAGCTTTCTTT. V is TRBV9 and J is TRBJ1-1, with D uncertain. Germline V gene data show CDR1 as SGDLS and CDR2 as YYNGEE. V shed 0 bases and J shed 5 bases, with 14 bases lying between them. CDR3 length: 15 amino acids.

The rearrangement uses TRBV19 and TRBJ1-1, with D tentatively TRBD1 (5 bases). V gave up 6 bases and J gave up 3 bases, with 11 bases separating them. Germline V gene sequence: CDR1 LNHDA, CDR2 SQIVND (reference sequence). The CDR3 sequence is 13 residues long. CDR3 in DNA: TGTGCCAGTAGCCCCAGGGAAGACACTGAAGCTTTCTTT. Translation gives CASSPREDTEAFF.

V is TRBV28 and J is TRBJ2-7; TRBD1 agrees at 9 bases. The ends lost 8 bases at V and 7 bases at J; junction bases unmatched: 12. The germline CDR1 and CDR2 sequences are MDHEN and SYDVKM. The length of the CDR3 is 14 residues. The CDR3 loop is CASFSPGQGAEQYF. The CDR3 region has the DNA TGTGCCAGCTTTTCTCCGGGACAGGGAGCAGAGCAGTACTTC. The variable domain in full, completed from reference TRBV28 and TRBJ2-7, reads DVKVTQSSRYLVKRTGEKVFLECVQDMDHENMFWYRQDPGLGLRLIYFSYDVKMKEKGDIPEGYSVSREKKERFSLILESASTNQTSMYLCASFSPGQGAEQYFGPGTRLTVT.

In this sample, this clone turned up once. V gene TRBV29-1 combines with J gene TRBJ1-1; 7 bases agree with TRBD1. Germline values: CDR1 SQVTM, CDR2 ANQGSEA. V trimming: 4 bases; J trimming: 4 bases; junction bases outside the gene matches: 18. The CDR3 totals 17 residues. CDR3 in DNA: TGCAGCGTTGCATGGCACGCCCGAACAGGGGCGGGCACTGAAGCTTTCTTT. It specifies CSVAWHARTGAGTEAFF.

This rearrangement joins TRBV7-8 to TRBJ2-7, with D tentatively TRBD2 (5 bases). The CDR3 contains 16 residues. V was shortened by 0 bases and J by 3 bases, with 15 bases between the two germline ends. Germline V gene sequence: CDR1 SGHVS, CDR2 FQNEAQ. CDR3 sequence reads: CASSLARDSEIYEQYF. CDR3 nucleotide sequence: TGTGCCAGCAGCTTAGCGCGTGATAGCGAGATCTACGAGCAGTACTTC.

Here the CDR3 DNA reads TGCGCCAGCAGGGCGACGGGGGACTATGGCTACACCTTC. Translation gives CASRATGDYGYTF. V usage is TRBV4-1 and J usage is TRBJ1-2, with D maybe TRBD1 (5 bases). Germline CDR1 is MGHRA and CDR2 is YSYEKL. Trimming took off 6 bases at V and 3 bases at J, with 11 bases between the two ends. The CDR3 totals 13 residues.

The J gene is TRBJ2-1, the V gene TRBV24-1, with TRBD2 matching 9 bases. The CDR3 runs 16 residues. Trimming took 4 bases from V and 3 from J; bases not matched to a gene: 6. Germline CDR1 and CDR2: KGHDR and SFDVKD. CDR3 bases: TGTGCCACCAGTGACGTTAGCGGGAGTTACTACAATGAGCAGTTCTTC. As protein: CATSDVSGSYYNEQFF.

The V and J genes are TRBV2 and TRBJ2-1; TRBD2 agrees at 14 bases. The length of the CDR3 is 15 residues. The germline CDR1 and CDR2 sequences are SNHLY and FYNNEI. Germline trimming cut 3 bases from V and 8 bases from J; bases unmatched to any gene: 3. CDR3 nucleotide sequence: TGTGCCAGCAGTGAGGGGACTAGCGGGAGCTATGAGCAGTTCTTC. Residues: CASSEGTSGSYEQFF. Full variable domain (missing parts from reference TRBV2 and TRBJ2-1): EPEVTQTPSHQVTQMGQEVILRCVPISNHLYFYWYRQILGQKVEFLVSFYNNEISEKSEIFDDQFSVERPDGSNFTLKIRSTKLEDSAMYFCASSEGTSGSYEQFFGPGTRLTVL.

In DNA form, the CDR3 reads TGTGCCAGCAGTTACTCTGCGGGTTTCACTGAAGCTTTCTTT. Its protein is CASSYSAGFTEAFF. V is TRBV6-2 or TRBV6-3 and J is TRBJ1-1; no firm D call. The CDR3 totals 14 residues. V was cut by 0 bases and J by 4 bases, with 9 bases left in between. Germline-derived CDR1 and CDR2 are MNHEY and SVGEGT.

Concerning this clone itself: The sample carries other DNA sequences with the same CDR3. This sequence joins TRBV5-4 and TRBJ2-3, with TRBD1 as a possible D gene (6 bases). The V end was cut by 0 bases, the J end by 1 base, with 6 bases between. This CDR3 spans 14 amino acids. Germline assignment: CDR1 SGHNT and CDR2 YYREEE (reference sequence). The CDR3: CASSLDRGTDTQYF. The CDR3 bases are TGTGCCAGCAGCTTGGACAGGGGCACAGATACGCAGTATTTT.

The rearrangement uses TRBV7-2 and TRBJ1-3; 8 positions match TRBD1. There are 15 residues in the CDR3. V was pared by 5 bases and J by 3 bases, with 6 bases of the junction left unmatched. The germline V gene encodes CDR1 SGHTA and CDR2 FQGNSA. CDR3 residues: CASSGDRGIGNTIYF. DNA for the CDR3: TGTGCCAGCAGCGGAGACAGGGGTATTGGAAACACCATATATTTT.

V and J are TRBV27 and TRBJ2-2, with 12 bases that match TRBD2. Losses at the gene ends were 7 bases for V and 4 bases for J; bases not matched to a gene: 10. From germline, CDR1 is MNHEY and CDR2 SMNVEV (reference sequence). The CDR3 consists of 17 residues. CDR3 DNA: TGTGCCAGCACCCCCCGACTAGCGGGAGTGGTCACCGGGGAGCTGTTTTTT. It specifies CASTPRLAGVVTGELFF.

The gene calls are TRBV5-6 and TRBJ1-2, with D uncertain. Germline assignment: CDR1 SGHDT and CDR2 YYEEEE. This CDR3 has 13 residues. V lost 6 bases to trimming and J lost 4 bases, with 13 bases between them. The DNA for the CDR3 is TGTGCCAGCATTCGGGGAACTAGCTATGGCTACACCTTC. Encoded protein: CASIRGTSYGYTF.

This chain connects TRBV9 to TRBJ2-1; 9 bases fit TRBD2. The V and J ends lost 0 bases and 8 bases, in that order; junction bases with no gene match: 3. The CDR3 length is 14 residues. In germline, CDR1 is SGDLS, CDR2 YYNGEE. The CDR3 loop is CASSVGGGADEQFF. CDR3 DNA: TGTGCCAGCAGCGTAGGCGGGGGGGCGGATGAGCAGTTCTTC. The entire variable domain, with the rest obtained from reference TRBV9 and TRBJ2-1, is as follows: DSGVTQTPKHLITATGQRVTLRCSPRSGDLSVYWYQQSLDQGLQFLIQYYNGEERAKGNILERFSAQQFPDLHSELNLSSLELGDSALYFCASSVGGGADEQFFGPGTRLTVL.

The chain couples TRBV30 to TRBJ2-1; weak D call: TRBD2 (5 bases). Germline CDR1 GTSNPN, CDR2 SVGIG (reference sequence). Deletions cut 3 bases from V and 9 bases from J, with 15 bases between. This CDR3 is built from 13 residues. The CDR3 reads CAWSAAAGGEQFF. CDR3 bases: TGTGCCTGGAGCGCAGCGGCCGGCGGTGAGCAGTTCTTC.

The V gene is TRBV6-1, the J gene TRBJ2-5; 8 bases line up with TRBD1. The junction had 6 bases not matched to a gene; V was cut back by 2 bases and J by 4 bases. There are 15 residues in the CDR3. Germline CDR1 reads MNHNS; CDR2 reads SASEGT. CDR3 sequence reads: CASSEYTGTGETQYF. The CDR3 DNA reads TGTGCCAGCAGTGAATACACCGGGACAGGAGAGACCCAGTACTTC.

The J gene is TRBJ2-1, the V gene TRBV5-8; TRBD2 agrees at 10 bases. V gave up 4 bases and J gave up 5 bases; unmatched junction bases: 6. The CDR3 extends over 15 amino acids. CDR1 and CDR2 from the germline V gene are SGHTS and YDEGEE. The CDR3 protein is CASSLLAGLDNEQFF. In nucleotides, the CDR3 is TGTGCCAGCAGCCTACTAGCGGGACTTGACAATGAGCAGTTCTTC.

The genes are TRBV6-2 or TRBV6-3 and TRBJ2-7; 10 bases line up with TRBD1. CDR3 size: 14 residues. Trimming cost V 5 bases and J 2 bases; bases outside gene matches: 3. Germline V gene data show CDR1 as MNHEY and CDR2 as SVGEGT. This chain's CDR3 is CASSRTGGTYEQYF. The CDR3 coding sequence is TGTGCCAGCAGTCGGACAGGGGGTACCTACGAGCAGTACTTC.

This clone was counted only a few times. The chain is built from TRBV4-2 and TRBJ1-1, with a possible D match to TRBD1 (5 bases). Deletions cut 0 bases from V and 1 base from J, with 9 bases between. The CDR3 runs 15 residues. Germline assignment: CDR1 LGHNA and CDR2 YNFKEQ. CDR3 in DNA: TGTGCCAGCAGCCAAGATCTCACAGGGAACACTGAAGCTTTCTTT. Its translation is CASSQDLTGNTEAFF.